Presented here are 21 T cell receptor beta chains from one specimen sequenced in a study of blood T cell repertoires in COVID-19. The repertoire was sequenced with immunoSEQ multiplex PCR; TCRdb's copy has only in-frame clones and lacks some. The repertoire includes around 100,000 clones, just under 80% of them detected once, and approximately 31% sits in the top ten. The source material was peripheral blood. The receptors were sampled from a man in his 70s with active or convalescent COVID-19.

The gene calls are TRBV9 and TRBJ1-2; perhaps TRBD1 as D (6 bases). V lost 3 bases and J 0 bases, leaving 18 bases between the germline ends. Germline V CDR1 and CDR2: SGDLS, YYNGEE. The CDR3 is made up of 17 amino acids. The CDR3 DNA sequence: TGTGCCAGCAGCGCTGGGGGACAAGGTTTCACTAACTATGGCTACACCTTC. Translated, it gives CASSAGGQGFTNYGYTF.

The V and J genes are TRBV6-5 and TRBJ2-1; 10 positions match TRBD1. Trimming at V came to 8 bases and at J to 4 bases, leaving 5 bases not matched to a gene. The CDR3 runs to 14 residues. In germline, CDR1 is MNHEY, CDR2 SVGAGI. CDR3 in DNA: TGTGCCAGCCTCGACAGGGGGCAGTACAATGAGCAGTTCTTC. It codes for CASLDRGQYNEQFF.

The chain is built from TRBV7-2 and TRBJ1-4; 7 bases map to TRBD1. Looked up from germline, CDR1 is SGHTA and CDR2 is FQGNSA. The CDR3 is made up of 15 amino acids. Trimming at V came to 6 bases and at J to 5 bases, leaving 9 bases not matched to a gene. The CDR3 spells CASRRTGTANEKLFF. Here the CDR3 DNA reads TGTGCCAGCAGGCGTACCGGGACAGCGAATGAAAAACTGTTTTTT.

The chain links TRBV14 to TRBJ1-3, with unresolved D. Trimming pared 0 bases from V and 4 bases from J, leaving 4 bases between. Per germline, CDR1 SGHDN and CDR2 FVKESK. The CDR3 covers 13 residues. CDR3 protein: CASSQDRGNTIYF. The CDR3 DNA reads TGTGCCAGCAGCCAAGACAGGGGAAACACCATATATTTT. Full variable domain (missing parts from reference TRBV14 and TRBJ1-3): EAGVTQFPSHSVIEKGQTVTLRCDPISGHDNLYWYRRVMGKEIKFLLHFVKESKQDESGMPNNRFLAERTGGTYSTLKVQPAELEDSGVYFCASSQDRGNTIYFGEGSWLTVV.

V is TRBV6-2 or TRBV6-3 and J is TRBJ1-5, with D tentatively TRBD1 (6 bases). Germline V gene lookup returns CDR1 MNHEY and CDR2 SVGEGT. The CDR3 is made up of 13 amino acids. V lost 6 bases, J lost 3 bases, and 9 bases lay in between. The chain's CDR3 is CASSWTVNQPQHF. The CDR3 region has the DNA TGTGCCAGCAGCTGGACAGTCAATCAGCCCCAGCATTTT.

The chain couples TRBV30 to TRBJ1-2; 11 bases match TRBD1. Germline lookup yields CDR1 GTSNPN and CDR2 SVGIG (reference sequence). V lost 3 bases, J lost 5 bases, and 8 bases stayed unmatched. CDR3 size: 15 residues. The CDR3 DNA sequence: TGTGCCTGGAGGGACCCCGGGACAGGGGGGTATGGCTACACCTTC. Translated: CAWRDPGTGGYGYTF.

J is TRBJ2-1 and V is TRBV4-3, with 8 nucleotides matching TRBD2. The CDR3 is 17 amino acids. V lost 0 bases, J lost 7 bases, and 11 bases stayed unmatched. Looked up from germline, CDR1 is LGHNA and CDR2 is YSLEER. CDR3 DNA: TGCGCCAGCAGCCAAGAAGCTGACGGGAGGGTAGATAATGAGCAGTTCTTC. Protein sequence: CASSQEADGRVDNEQFF.

In its sample, this clone was seen a few times. This chain connects TRBV6-2 or TRBV6-3 to TRBJ2-7; possible D gene TRBD1, 5 bases. CDR1 MNHEY and CDR2 SVGEGT come from the germline V gene. The CDR3 consists of 13 residues. Trimming shortened V by 5 bases and J by 3 bases, and 11 bases separated the two germline ends. The CDR3 is CASSRTFGYEQYF. As DNA, the CDR3 is TGTGCCAGCAGTCGGACATTCGGCTACGAGCAGTACTTC.

This rearrangement joins TRBV14 to TRBJ2-5, with TRBD1 matching over 11 bases. The CDR3 contains 16 residues. Germline V gene data show CDR1 as SGHDN and CDR2 as FVKESK. J lost 5 bases, V lost 4 bases, and 9 bases had no gene match. The CDR3 protein is CASSRGQGASGETQYF. For the CDR3, the DNA is TGTGCCAGCAGCCGCGGACAGGGGGCTAGTGGGGAGACCCAGTACTTC.

The V gene is TRBV28, the J gene TRBJ1-2, with 11 nucleotides matching TRBD1. This CDR3 region has 15 residues. V gave up 8 bases and J gave up 0 bases; unmatched junction bases: 5. Per germline, CDR1 MDHEN and CDR2 SYDVKM. CDR3 amino acids: CASLEGQGANYGYTF. DNA for the CDR3: TGTGCCAGCCTCGAGGGACAGGGGGCTAACTATGGCTACACCTTC.

This clone has just one count. No DNA is shown, since the ends of the CDR3 on it are uncertain; the CDR3 is the one TCRdb lists. The chain couples TRBV6-5 to TRBJ2-3; the DNA was not used to check the table's D call, TRBD1. The germline V gene encodes CDR1 MNHEY and CDR2 SVGAGI. Termini included, the CDR3 measures 15 amino acids. CDR3 protein: CASSYSGTGVPAQYF.

This sequence joins TRBV24-1 and TRBJ2-7; the match to TRBD2 covers 11 bases. The CDR3 loop spans 16 amino acids. V lost 0 bases and J lost 3; bases outside the gene matches: 3. The V gene's germline CDR1 is KGHDR and CDR2 SFDVKD. The CDR3 loop reads CATSDLIAGGFYEQYF. In DNA, the CDR3 is TGTGCCACCAGTGATTTGATAGCGGGAGGGTTCTACGAGCAGTACTTC.

This sequence joins TRBV19 and TRBJ1-1, with D unclear. This CDR3 is 13 amino acids long. Germline assignment: CDR1 LNHDA and CDR2 SQIVND (reference sequence). The V gene lost 0 bases and the J gene lost 4 bases, with 6 bases spanning the gap. CDR3 residues: CASSIDESTEAFF. DNA of the CDR3: TGTGCCAGTAGTATAGATGAGAGCACTGAAGCTTTCTTT.

The V and J genes are TRBV7-9 and TRBJ2-2; possible D gene TRBD2, 5 bases. The CDR3 spans 14 residues. In germline, CDR1 is SEHNR, CDR2 FQNEAQ (reference sequence). The ends were cut back, 4 bases at V and 4 bases at J, with 10 bases in the middle. The CDR3 bases are TGTGCCAGCAGCTGGGAGCAGGTCACCGGGGAGCTGTTTTTT. Its protein is CASSWEQVTGELFF. The full variable domain, in which reference TRBV7-9 and TRBJ2-2 provide the parts outside the CDR3, is DTGVSQNPRHKITKRGQNVTFRCDPISEHNRLYWYRQTLGQGPEFLTYFQNEAQLEKSRLLSDRFSAERPKGSFSTLEIQRTEQGDSAMYLCASSWEQVTGELFFGEGSRLTVL.

The chain recombines TRBV4-2 with TRBJ1-4; no clear D gene. Germline assignment: CDR1 LGHNA and CDR2 YNFKEQ. V was clipped by 0 bases and J by 4 bases, with 6 bases between them. The CDR3 loop spans 14 amino acids. The CDR3 sequence is CASSQEADNEKLFF. The CDR3 DNA reads TGTGCCAGCAGCCAAGAGGCAGATAATGAAAAACTGTTTTTT.

V is TRBV5-8 and J is TRBJ1-5; no clear D gene. Germline lookup yields CDR1 SGHTS and CDR2 YDEGEE. This CDR3 is 12 amino acids long. V was trimmed by 4 bases and J by 6 bases, leaving 8 bases between them. The CDR3 loop reads CASSPMAQPQHF. CDR3 nucleotides: TGTGCCAGCAGCCCAATGGCTCAGCCCCAGCATTTT.

The chain has TRBV19 and TRBJ2-1; 12 bases agree with TRBD2. The V gene end was trimmed by 3 bases and the J gene end by 7 bases; junction bases not matched to a gene: 7. Germline assignment: CDR1 LNHDA and CDR2 SQIVND (reference sequence). The CDR3 extends over 16 amino acids. The CDR3 nucleotides read TGTGCCAGTAGTATCGCTAGGACTAGCGGGATTAATGAGCAGTTCTTC. Translating gives CASSIARTSGINEQFF.

This clone is a singleton in its sample. This chain connects TRBV7-8 to TRBJ2-7; TRBD2 aligns across 12 bases. CDR1 and CDR2 (germline): SGHVS, FQNEAQ. This CDR3 contains 17 residues. The ends lost 1 base at V and 1 base at J; junction bases unmatched: 5. The CDR3 coding sequence is TGTGCCAGCAGCTTAGGACTAGCGGGAGCATCATCCTACGAGCAGTACTTC. Translation: CASSLGLAGASSYEQYF.

The chain uses TRBV13 and TRBJ2-1; 8 bases match TRBD1. Germline V gene sequence: CDR1 PRHDT, CDR2 FYEKMQ (reference sequence). The length of the CDR3 is 15 residues. The V gene end was trimmed by 2 bases and the J gene end by 4 bases; junction bases not matched to a gene: 4. The CDR3: CASSLLRQGYNEQFF. CDR3 in DNA: TGTGCCAGCAGCTTATTGAGACAGGGGTACAATGAGCAGTTCTTC.

V and J are TRBV4-3 and TRBJ2-4; 8 positions match TRBD1. Germline CDR1 and CDR2: LGHNA and YSLEER. Unmatched junction bases numbered 9, after V lost 3 bases and J lost 8 bases. The CDR3 sequence is 15 residues long. This CDR3 reads CASSQYQGAKDIQYF. In DNA form, the CDR3 reads TGCGCCAGCAGCCAGTATCAGGGGGCAAAGGACATTCAGTACTTC.

This clone qualifies as large. The chain uses TRBV9 and TRBJ2-7; D uncertain. The CDR3 runs to 15 residues. V gave up 3 bases and J gave up 0 bases, with 13 bases separating them. Per germline, CDR1 SGDLS and CDR2 YYNGEE. The CDR3 sequence is CASSAAIASSYEQYF. CDR3 DNA: TGTGCCAGCAGCGCCGCGATTGCGAGCTCCTACGAGCAGTACTTC.